This TCR beta chain was sequenced during a study of cytomegalovirus exposure and HLA in healthy donors. With respect to this clone: What it recognizes is unknown.

Study-level points and caveats: Reportedly, TCR beta sequences accurately predicted HLA-A and HLA-B alleles in most subjects. An observed cluster of highly shared sequence variants was recorded as a likely sequencing artifact.

The PCR ran on 60 Vbeta and 13 Jbeta primers. Sequencing used immunoSEQ multiplex PCR; TCRdb keeps in-frame clones, though not all of them. This table holds a few hundred thousand clones, approximately 80% found once. V lost 3 bases, J lost 3 bases, and 11 bases stayed unmatched. The CDR3 is made up of 16 amino acids. The germline V gene encodes CDR1 SNHLY and CDR2 FYNNEI. Each donor's status was that of a healthy bone marrow donor. V gene TRBV2 combines with J gene TRBJ2-7, with 7 bases fitting TRBD1. Sequences were obtained from PBMCs. The receptor's source is a girl between 5 and 17 years old in good health and CMV-seronegative. The CDR3, as DNA: TGTGCCAGCAGTGACTCCCAGGGGGTGGTCTACTACGAGCAGTACTTC. Amino acid sequence: CASSDSQGVVYYEQYF.